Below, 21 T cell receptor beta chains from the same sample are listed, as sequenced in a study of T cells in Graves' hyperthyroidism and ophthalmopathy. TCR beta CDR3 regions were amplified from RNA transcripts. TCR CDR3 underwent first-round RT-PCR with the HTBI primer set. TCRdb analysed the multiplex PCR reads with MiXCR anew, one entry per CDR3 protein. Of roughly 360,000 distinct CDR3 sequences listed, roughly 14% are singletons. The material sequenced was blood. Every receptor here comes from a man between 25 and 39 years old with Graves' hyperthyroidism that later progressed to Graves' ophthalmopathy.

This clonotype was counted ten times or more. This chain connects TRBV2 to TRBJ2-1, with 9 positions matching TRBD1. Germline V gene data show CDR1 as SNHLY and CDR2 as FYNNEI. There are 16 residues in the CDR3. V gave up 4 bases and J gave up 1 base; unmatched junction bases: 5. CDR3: CASSAFGTGSYNEQFF. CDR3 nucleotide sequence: TGTGCCAGCAGTGCCTTCGGGACAGGGTCCTACAATGAGCAGTTCTTC.

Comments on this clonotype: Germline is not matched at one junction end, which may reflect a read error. CDR3 sequence reads: CASSLVRSHNEQFF. The CDR3 DNA follows: TGCGCCAGCAGCTTGGTTCGCTCCCACAATGAGCAGTTCTTC. The V gene is TRBV5-1, the J gene TRBJ2-1; unclear D gene. Germline V gene data show CDR1 as SGHRS and CDR2 as YFSETQ. The CDR3 loop spans 14 amino acids. Looking up the rest from reference TRBV5-1 and TRBJ2-1 gives the full variable domain: KAGVTQTPRYLIKTRGQQVTLSCSPISGHRSVSWYQQTPGQGLQFLFEYFSETQRNKGNFPGRFSGRQFSNSRSEMNVSTLELGDSALYLCASSLVRSHNEQFFGPGTRLTVL.

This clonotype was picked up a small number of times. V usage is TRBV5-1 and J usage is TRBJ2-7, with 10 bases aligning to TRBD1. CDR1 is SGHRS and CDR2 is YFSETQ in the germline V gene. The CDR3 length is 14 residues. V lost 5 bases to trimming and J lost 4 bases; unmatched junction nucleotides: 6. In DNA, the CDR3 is TGCGCCAGCAGACGGGACAGGGGAGCTTACGAGCAGTACTTC. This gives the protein CASRRDRGAYEQYF.

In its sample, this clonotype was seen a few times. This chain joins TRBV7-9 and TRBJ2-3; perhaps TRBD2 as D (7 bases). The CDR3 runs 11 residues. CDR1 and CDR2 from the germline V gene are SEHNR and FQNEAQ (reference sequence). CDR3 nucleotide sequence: TGTGCTAGGGGGGGCCCAGATACGCAGTATTTT. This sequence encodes CARGGPDTQYF.

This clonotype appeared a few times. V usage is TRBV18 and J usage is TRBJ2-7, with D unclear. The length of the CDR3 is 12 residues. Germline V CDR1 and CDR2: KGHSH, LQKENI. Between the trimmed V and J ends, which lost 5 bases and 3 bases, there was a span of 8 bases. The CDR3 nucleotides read TGTGCCAGCTCAGCACAGAGCTACGAGCAGTACTTC. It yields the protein CASSAQSYEQYF.

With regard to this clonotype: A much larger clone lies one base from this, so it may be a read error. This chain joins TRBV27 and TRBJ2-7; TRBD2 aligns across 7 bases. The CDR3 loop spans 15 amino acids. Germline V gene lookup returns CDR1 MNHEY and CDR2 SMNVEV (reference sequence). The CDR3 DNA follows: TGTGCCAGCAGCAACCCGCGGGGGACCCCGTACGAGCAGTGCTTC. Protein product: CASSNPRGTPYEQCF.

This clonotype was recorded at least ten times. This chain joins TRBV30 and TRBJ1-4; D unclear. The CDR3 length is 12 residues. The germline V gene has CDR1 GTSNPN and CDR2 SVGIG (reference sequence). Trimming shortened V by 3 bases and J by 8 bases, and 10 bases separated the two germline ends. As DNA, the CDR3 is TGTGCCTGGAGCCGGCGACGCGAAAAACTGTTTTTT. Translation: CAWSRRREKLFF.

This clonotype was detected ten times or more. The CDR3 nucleotides are TGTGCCAGCAGCTTAAGAGGGACTTCCTCCTACAATGAGCAGTTCTTC. This sequence encodes CASSLRGTSSYNEQFF. The chain links TRBV7-3 to TRBJ2-1; possible D gene TRBD2, 6 bases. The V gene lost 1 base and the J gene lost 0 bases, with 10 bases spanning the gap. The CDR3 is 16 amino acids. Per the germline V gene, CDR1 is SGHTA and CDR2 is FQGTGA.

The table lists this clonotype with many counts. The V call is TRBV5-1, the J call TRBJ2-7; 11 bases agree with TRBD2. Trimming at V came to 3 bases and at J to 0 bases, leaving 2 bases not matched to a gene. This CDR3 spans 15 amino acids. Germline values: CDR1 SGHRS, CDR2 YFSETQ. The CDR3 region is CASSSTSGSSYEQYF. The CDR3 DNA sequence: TGCGCCAGCAGCTCTACTAGCGGGAGCTCCTACGAGCAGTACTTC. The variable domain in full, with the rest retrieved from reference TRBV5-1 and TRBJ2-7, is KAGVTQTPRYLIKTRGQQVTLSCSPISGHRSVSWYQQTPGQGLQFLFEYFSETQRNKGNFPGRFSGRQFSNSRSEMNVSTLELGDSALYLCASSSTSGSSYEQYFGPGTRLTVT.

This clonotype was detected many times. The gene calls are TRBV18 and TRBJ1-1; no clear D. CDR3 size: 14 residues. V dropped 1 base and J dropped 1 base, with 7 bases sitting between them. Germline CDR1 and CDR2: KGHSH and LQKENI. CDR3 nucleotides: TGTGCCAGCTCACCACTAGAAGGGAACACTGAAGCTTTCTTT. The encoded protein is CASSPLEGNTEAFF. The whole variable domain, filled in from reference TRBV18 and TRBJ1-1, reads NAGVMQNPRHLVRRRGQEARLRCSPMKGHSHVYWYRQLPEEGLKFMVYLQKENIIDESGMPKERFSAEFPKEGPSILRIQQVVRGDSAAYFCASSPLEGNTEAFFGQGTRLTVV.

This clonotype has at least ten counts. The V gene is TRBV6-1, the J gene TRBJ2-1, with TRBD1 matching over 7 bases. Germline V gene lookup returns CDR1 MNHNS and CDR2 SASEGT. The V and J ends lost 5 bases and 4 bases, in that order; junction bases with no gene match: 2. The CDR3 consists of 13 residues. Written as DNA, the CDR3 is TGTGCCAGCAGTCCGGGACAGTACAATGAGCAGTTCTTC. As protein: CASSPGQYNEQFF.

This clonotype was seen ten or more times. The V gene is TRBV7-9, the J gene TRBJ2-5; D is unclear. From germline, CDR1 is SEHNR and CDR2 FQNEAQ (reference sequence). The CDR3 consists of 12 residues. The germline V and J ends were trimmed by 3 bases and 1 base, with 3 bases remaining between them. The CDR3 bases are TGTGCCAGCAGCTTTGGCCAAGAGACCCAGTACTTC. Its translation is CASSFGQETQYF. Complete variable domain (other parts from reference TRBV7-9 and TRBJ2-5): DTGVSQNPRHKITKRGQNVTFRCDPISEHNRLYWYRQTLGQGPEFLTYFQNEAQLEKSRLLSDRFSAERPKGSFSTLEIQRTEQGDSAMYLCASSFGQETQYFGPGTRLLVL.

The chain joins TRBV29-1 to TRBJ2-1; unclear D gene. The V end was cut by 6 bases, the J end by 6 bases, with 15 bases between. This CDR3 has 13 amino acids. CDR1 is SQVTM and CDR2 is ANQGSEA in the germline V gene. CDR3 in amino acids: CSVAEQFLNEQFF. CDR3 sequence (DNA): TGCAGCGTCGCGGAACAGTTCCTCAATGAGCAGTTCTTC.

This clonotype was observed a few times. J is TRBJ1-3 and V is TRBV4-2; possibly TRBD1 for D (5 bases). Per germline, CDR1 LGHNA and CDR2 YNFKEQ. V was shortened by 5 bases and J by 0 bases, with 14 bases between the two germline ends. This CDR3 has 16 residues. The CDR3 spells CASSRDGALSGNTIYF. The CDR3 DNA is TGTGCCAGCAGCAGGGACGGTGCCCTCTCTGGAAACACCATATATTTT.

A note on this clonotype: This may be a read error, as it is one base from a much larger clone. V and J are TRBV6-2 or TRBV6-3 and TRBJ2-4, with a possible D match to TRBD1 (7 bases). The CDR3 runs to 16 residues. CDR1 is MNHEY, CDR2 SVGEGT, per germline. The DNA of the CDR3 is TGTGCCGGCAGTAAGCAGGGGGGTCTAGCCAAAAACATTCAGTACTTC. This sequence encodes CAGSKQGGLAKNIQYF.

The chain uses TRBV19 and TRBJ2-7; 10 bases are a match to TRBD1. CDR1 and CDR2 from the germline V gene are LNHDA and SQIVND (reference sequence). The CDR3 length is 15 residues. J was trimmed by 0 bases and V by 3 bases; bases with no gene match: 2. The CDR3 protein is CASSIRDRGSYEQYF. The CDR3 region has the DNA TGTGCCAGTAGTATCCGGGACAGGGGCTCCTACGAGCAGTACTTC.

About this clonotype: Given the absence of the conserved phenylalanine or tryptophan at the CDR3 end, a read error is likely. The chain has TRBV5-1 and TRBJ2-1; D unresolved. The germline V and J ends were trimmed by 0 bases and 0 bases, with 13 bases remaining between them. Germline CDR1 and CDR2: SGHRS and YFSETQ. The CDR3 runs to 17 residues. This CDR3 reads CASSLGVGLSSYNEQFS. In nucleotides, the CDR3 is TGCGCCAGCAGCTTGGGGGTGGGGTTGAGCTCCTACAATGAGCAGTTCTCC.

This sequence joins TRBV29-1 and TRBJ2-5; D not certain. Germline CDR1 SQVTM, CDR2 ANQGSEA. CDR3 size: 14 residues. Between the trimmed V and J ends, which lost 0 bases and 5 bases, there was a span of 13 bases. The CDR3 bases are TGCAGCGTTGAAGATAAGACAAGGCGGGAGACCCAGTACTTC. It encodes CSVEDKTRRETQYF.

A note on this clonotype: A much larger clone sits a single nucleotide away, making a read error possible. The chain's CDR3 is CASNGVGRETQYF. The CDR3 DNA sequence: TGTGCCAGTAACGGGGTAGGGAGGGAGACCCAGTACTTC. This chain links TRBV5-6 with TRBJ2-5; weak D call: TRBD2 (6 bases). V was clipped by 8 bases and J by 5 bases, with 16 bases between them. Looked up from germline, CDR1 is SGHDT and CDR2 is YYEEEE. The CDR3 covers 13 residues. The full variable domain, in which reference TRBV5-6 and TRBJ2-5 provide the parts outside the CDR3, is DAGVTQSPTHLIKTRGQQVTLRCSPKSGHDTVSWYQQALGQGPQFIFQYYEEEERQRGNFPDRFSGHQFPNYSSELNVNALLLGDSALYLCASNGVGRETQYFGPGTRLLVL.

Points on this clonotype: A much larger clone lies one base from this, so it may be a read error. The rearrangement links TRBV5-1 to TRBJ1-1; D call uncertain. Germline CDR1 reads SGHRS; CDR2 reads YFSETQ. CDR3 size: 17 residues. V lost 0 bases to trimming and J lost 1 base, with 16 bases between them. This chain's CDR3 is CASSLVPLSNSNTEAFF. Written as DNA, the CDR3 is TGCGCCAGCAGCTTGGTCCCCCTGTCGAACTCGAACACTGAAGCTTTCTTT.

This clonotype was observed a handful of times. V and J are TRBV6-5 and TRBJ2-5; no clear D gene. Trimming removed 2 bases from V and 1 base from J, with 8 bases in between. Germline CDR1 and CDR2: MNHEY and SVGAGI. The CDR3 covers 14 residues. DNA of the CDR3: TGTGCCAGCAGTTACATGGCCCTCCAAGAGACCCAGTACTTC. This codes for CASSYMALQETQYF.